This T cell receptor (beta chain) was found in a study of blood T cell repertoires in COVID-19 (dated by TCRdb to about 2020). About the investigation overall: The collaborator samples originated in the United States, Italy and Spain and spanned the acute and convalescent phases of COVID-19. The material from the prospective study consisted of cDNA or gDNA derived from T cells, B-cell-depleted T cells, or PBMCs. Subjects who had been exposed to COVID-19, were actively infected with it, or had recovered from it provided the deeply sampled blood TCRbeta repertoires that made up the dataset. A freely available public database, intended as a resource for researchers studying the immune response to SARS-CoV-2, is where the repertoires were released. The samples were drawn from two sources: the first 160 participants of the ongoing ImmuneRACE study, and over 1,000 subjects contributed by 6 global collaborators. The sample metadata nearly always contained a de-identified subject ID, COVID-19 status, age in years and sex. Where available, HLA class I and class II types were obtained from metadata supplied by the sample provider rather than from assay-based typing.

Remarks on this clone: There is no known antigen for this receptor. The record has no base qualities; no much larger clone is one base away.

Trimming accounts for 0 bases at V and 5 bases at J, while the number of junction bases matched to no gene is 10. Measured from the cysteine to the phenylalanine, the CDR3 is 16 residues long. Left in the record is the CDR3 DNA by itself, 48 bases read in frame from the first base. Taken from the germline V gene, the CDR1 and CDR2 loops are MGHRA and YSYEKL. Whole blood was collected in K2EDTA tubes by collaborating institutions according to the institutions' own protocols. For TCRbeta analysis, collaborators shipped samples in one of three forms: frozen whole blood, isolated PBMCs, or DNA extracted from either of those sample types. TCRbeta CDR3 regions were amplified from genomic DNA using the immunoSEQ Assay, a bias-controlled multiplex PCR. The source study handled its data this way. Within the assay, amplification of reference gene primers was used to estimate how many nucleated cells each sample contained. To quantify the absolute abundance of each unique TCRbeta CDR3 rearrangement, sequence reads were collapsed and filtered. For each sample, productive Simpson clonality was calculated by taking the square root of Simpson's diversity index across productive rearrangements. Drawn from immuneACCESS, this table holds only the in-frame rearrangements with V and J called that TCRdb kept. Clones are partly lost; checked studies trace under half to an unresolved V gene and leave the rest unexplained. That table is the source of V, J and clone size, and D and trimming were worked out from the DNA. The sample records 58,000 or so clones, roughly nine tenths of which are singletons. Together, the top ten hold roughly 8.8% of the sample.

Study-level results and caveats: Clinical and demographic metadata were provided uncurated, with the amount varying by source and participant.

Input material: peripheral blood. The chain links TRBV4-1 with TRBJ2-7; the central 7 bases match TRBD1. The clonotype originates from a woman aged 70 to 79 with active COVID-19. The DNA reads TGCGCCAGCAGCCAAGAAAGGCCGACAGGGACGAACGAGCAGTACTTC. It encodes CASSQERPTGTNEQYF.